This paragraph covers one TCR beta chain sequence. The sample comes from a study of shared clonotypes between healthy human individuals. Sequenced by immunoSEQ multiplex PCR; TCRdb stores in-frame clones only, minus some. Seen here are about 1 million clones, about 70% observed once, and the top ten hold over 1.3%. The sequence was obtained from a man aged 18 to 29 in good health. Sequencing was done on a sample of memory CD4+ T cells sorted from blood. Subset specified: CD45RA-negative fraction.

Here the CDR3 reads CASSHPDRHPNYGYTF. For the CDR3, the DNA is TGCGCCAGCAGCCATCCCGATCGACACCCGAACTATGGCTACACCTTC. V and J are TRBV4-1 and TRBJ1-2, with unresolved D. Germline V gene data show CDR1 as MGHRA and CDR2 as YSYEKL. CDR3 length equals 16 residues. The V and J ends lost 3 bases and 2 bases respectively, with 16 bases between them.